Shown below are 16 T cell receptor beta chains from a single sample sequenced in a study of blood T cell repertoires in COVID-19. The assay was immunoSEQ multiplex PCR, and TCRdb's table has in-frame clones only and misses some. The top ten clones hold more than 0.95% of a sample with fewer than 450,000 clones, around 89% of them seen once. The sequencing input was PBMCs or T cells enriched from blood (not recorded which). These receptors all come from a woman under 30 who had recovered from COVID-19.

This chain uses TRBV5-6 with TRBJ2-3, with 7 bases matching TRBD2. The CDR3 length is 18 residues. V dropped 2 bases and J dropped 0; count of bases not matched to a gene: 12. Per germline, CDR1 SGHDT and CDR2 YYEEEE. CDR3 protein: CASSFWLWGGVSTDTQYF. The CDR3 nucleotides read TGTGCCAGCAGCTTCTGGTTGTGGGGGGGTGTGAGCACAGATACGCAGTATTTT. The variable domain in full, with the rest retrieved from reference TRBV5-6 and TRBJ2-3, is DAGVTQSPTHLIKTRGQQVTLRCSPKSGHDTVSWYQQALGQGPQFIFQYYEEEERQRGNFPDRFSGHQFPNYSSELNVNALLLGDSALYLCASSFWLWGGVSTDTQYFGPGTRLTVL.

The chain is built from TRBV29-1 and TRBJ1-2, with 7 bases fitting TRBD1. The CDR3 has 11 amino acids. Germline-derived CDR1 and CDR2 are SQVTM and ANQGSEA. The CDR3 DNA sequence: TGCAGTTATGGACAGGCAAATGGCTACACCTTC. Translated: CSYGQANGYTF.

This clone was detected a few times. CDR3 region: CASSHEVAEAFF. The DNA of the CDR3 is TGTGCCAGCAGCCACGAGGTAGCTGAAGCTTTCTTT. This chain joins TRBV2 and TRBJ1-1; D is undetermined. This CDR3 has 12 residues. V was pared by 6 bases and J by 6 bases, with 11 bases between. Germline V gene data show CDR1 as SNHLY and CDR2 as FYNNEI.

This chain joins TRBV10-3 and TRBJ2-1, with 12 bases matching TRBD2. J was trimmed by 0 bases and V by 4 bases; bases with no gene match: 7. The CDR3 spans 18 residues. Germline V gene lookup returns CDR1 ENHRY and CDR2 SYGVKD. In DNA, the CDR3 is TGTGCCATCAGTGGGGCTAGCGGGGGGGCGAGCTCCTACAATGAGCAGTTCTTC. Encoded protein: CAISGASGGASSYNEQFF.

The J gene is TRBJ1-6, the V gene TRBV7-2; D is perhaps TRBD1 (6 bases). V was clipped by 1 base and J by 12 bases, with 16 bases between them. The germline gives CDR1 SGHTA, CDR2 FQGNSA. This CDR3 has 15 residues. The CDR3, as DNA: TGTGCCAGCAGCTTAGAAACAGGGATGATGGGACCCCTCCACTTT. Residues: CASSLETGMMGPLHF.

This clone was recorded once. The CDR3 reads CASSHGGGPNYEQYF. The CDR3 DNA follows: TGTGCCAGCAGCCACGGGGGGGGCCCGAACTACGAGCAGTACTTC. The rearrangement links TRBV7-8 to TRBJ2-7; 8 positions agree with TRBD2. The CDR3 consists of 15 residues. The ends lost 5 bases at V and 3 bases at J; junction bases unmatched: 9. CDR1 is SGHVS, CDR2 FQNEAQ, per germline.

On this clone itself: Different DNA sequences within this sample yield the same CDR3. The chain is built from TRBV5-1 and TRBJ1-2, with TRBD1 matching 9 bases. Germline V gene data show CDR1 as SGHRS and CDR2 as YFSETQ. The V gene end was trimmed by 4 bases and the J gene end by 2 bases; junction bases not matched to a gene: 3. The CDR3 contains 14 residues. The DNA of the CDR3 is TGCGCCAGCAGCGGAGGACAGGGGAACTATGGCTACACCTTC. Amino acid sequence: CASSGGQGNYGYTF.

This clone was seen a handful of times. This rearrangement joins TRBV6-6 to TRBJ2-7; TRBD1 aligns across 9 bases. Germline V lookup: CDR1 MNHNY, CDR2 SVGAGI (reference sequence). The CDR3 extends over 16 amino acids. J was trimmed by 5 bases and V by 5 bases; bases with no gene match: 13. CDR3 sequence: CASSPRTGAFGNEQYF. The CDR3 DNA sequence: TGTGCCAGCAGTCCCCGGACAGGGGCCTTTGGTAACGAGCAGTACTTC.

J is TRBJ1-1 and V is TRBV28; D not certain. This CDR3 has 11 amino acids. Germline CDR1 and CDR2: MDHEN and SYDVKM. The germline V and J ends were trimmed by 3 bases and 10 bases, with 9 bases remaining between them. The CDR3 here is CASSFREGAFF. CDR3 DNA: TGTGCCAGCAGTTTTCGAGAGGGAGCTTTCTTT. The full variable domain, in which reference TRBV28 and TRBJ1-1 provide the parts outside the CDR3, is DVKVTQSSRYLVKRTGEKVFLECVQDMDHENMFWYRQDPGLGLRLIYFSYDVKMKEKGDIPEGYSVSREKKERFSLILESASTNQTSMYLCASSFREGAFFGQGTRLTVV.

This clone was recorded once. This chain uses TRBV7-2 with TRBJ1-4; maybe TRBD1 (6 bases). Germline V gives CDR1 SGHTA, CDR2 FQGNSA. The V end lost 3 bases, the J end lost 1 base, and 9 bases lay between the germline ends. The CDR3 is made up of 15 amino acids. DNA of the CDR3: TGTGCCAGCAGCTTCCAACAGGGAACTAATGAAAAACTGTTTTTT. It encodes CASSFQQGTNEKLFF.

V usage is TRBV9 and J usage is TRBJ2-5, with 8 nucleotides matching TRBD2. The CDR3 spans 16 residues. Germline V CDR1 and CDR2: SGDLS, YYNGEE. V gave up 4 bases and J gave up 5 bases; unmatched junction bases: 13. In DNA form, the CDR3 reads TGTGCCAGCAGCCCCCACGGGGGGGGGCAGGGGGAGACCCAGTACTTC. Translating it yields CASSPHGGGQGETQYF.

The chain combines TRBV12-3 or TRBV12-4 with TRBJ1-2, with D unclear. This CDR3 has 13 amino acids. Deletions cut 2 bases from V and 4 bases from J, with 8 bases between. Written as DNA, the CDR3 is TGTGCCAGCAGTTTAACGGTAACCTATGGCTACACCTTC. Translating it yields CASSLTVTYGYTF.

The chain couples TRBV7-8 to TRBJ2-5; D might be TRBD1 (7 bases). CDR1 is SGHVS and CDR2 is FQNEAQ in the germline V gene. CDR3 length: 15 amino acids. Trimming removed 5 bases at V and 1 base at J, with 14 bases between. For the CDR3, the DNA is TGTGCCAGCAGCGAACCAGGGGGAGGCCAAGAGACCCAGTACTTC. It yields the protein CASSEPGGGQETQYF. Complete variable domain (other parts from reference TRBV7-8 and TRBJ2-5): GAGVSQSPRYKVAKRGQDVALRCDPISGHVSLFWYQQALGQGPEFLTYFQNEAQLDKSGLPSDRFFAERPEGSVSTLKIQRTQQEDSAVYLCASSEPGGGQETQYFGPGTRLLVL.

CDR3 nucleotide sequence: TGTGCCAGCAGTTTATCCCCCGGGGGGAGAGATACGCAGTATTTT. It specifies CASSLSPGGRDTQYF. The V and J genes are TRBV28 and TRBJ2-3; 7 bases are shared with TRBD2. Unmatched junction bases numbered 6, after V lost 1 base and J lost 5 bases. This CDR3 is built from 15 residues. Germline-derived CDR1 and CDR2 are MDHEN and SYDVKM.

This clone came up a few times. The chain uses TRBV7-2 and TRBJ1-2, with D possibly being TRBD1 (6 bases). The CDR3 consists of 14 residues. V dropped 5 bases and J dropped 4 bases, with 14 bases sitting between them. Germline V gene lookup returns CDR1 SGHTA and CDR2 FQGNSA. The CDR3 loop reads CASSPRTGTYGYTF. The DNA of the CDR3 is TGTGCCAGCAGCCCAAGAACAGGGACCTATGGCTACACCTTC.

This chain uses TRBV2 with TRBJ1-5; TRBD1 aligns across 7 bases. The V and J ends lost 5 bases and 2 bases, in that order; junction bases with no gene match: 6. This CDR3 has 15 amino acids. From germline, CDR1 is SNHLY and CDR2 FYNNEI. The DNA of the CDR3 is TGTGCCAGCAGTCTTAACACAGGGGGCAATCAGCCCCAGCATTTT. Its protein is CASSLNTGGNQPQHF.